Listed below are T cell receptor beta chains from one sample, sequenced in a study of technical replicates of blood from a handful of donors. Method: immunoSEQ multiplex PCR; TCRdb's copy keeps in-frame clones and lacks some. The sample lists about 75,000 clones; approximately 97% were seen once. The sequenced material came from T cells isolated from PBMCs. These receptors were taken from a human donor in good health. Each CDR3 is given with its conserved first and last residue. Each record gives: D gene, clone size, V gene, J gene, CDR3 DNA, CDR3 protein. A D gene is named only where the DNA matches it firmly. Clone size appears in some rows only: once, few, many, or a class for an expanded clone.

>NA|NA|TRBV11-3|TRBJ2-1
TGTGCCAGCAGCTTAGTAGTTAGTTCTGATGAGCAGTTCTTC
CASSLVVSSDEQFF
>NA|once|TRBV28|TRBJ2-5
TGTGCCAGCAGTTTATTTTCGGGGGAGCCTCTGACCCAGTACTTC
CASSLFSGEPLTQYF
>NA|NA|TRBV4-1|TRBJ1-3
TGCGCCAGCAGCCTCCTCCACTTTAGCGGTGGAAACACCATATATTTT
CASSLLHFSGGNTIYF
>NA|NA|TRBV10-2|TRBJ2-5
TGCGCCAGCAGTCAGGCGTTCCGAGAGACCCAGTACTTC
CASSQAFRETQYF
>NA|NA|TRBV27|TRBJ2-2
TGTGCCAGCAGTTTGGCCCGCACCGGGGAGCTGTTTTTT
CASSLARTGELFF
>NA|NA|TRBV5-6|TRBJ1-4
TGTGCCAGCAGCTCCGGAGGGAGGTTGAATGAAAAACTGTTTTTT
CASSSGGRLNEKLFF
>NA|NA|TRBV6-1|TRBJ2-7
TGTGCCAGCAGAAGGATAGACAGGCCCTCCTACGAGCAGTACTTC
CASRRIDRPSYEQYF
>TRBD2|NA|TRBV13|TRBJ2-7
TGTGCCAGCAGCTTTAGCGGGGCCTCCTACGAGCAGTACTTC
CASSFSGASYEQYF
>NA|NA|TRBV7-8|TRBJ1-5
TGTGCCAGCAGCTTAGTAGCGGTAGGCAATCAGCCCCAGCATTTT
CASSLVAVGNQPQHF
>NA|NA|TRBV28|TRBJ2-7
TGTGCCAGCAGTTTCTGGCAGTCCTACGAGCAGTACTTC
CASSFWQSYEQYF
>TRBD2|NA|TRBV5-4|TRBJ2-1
TGTGCCAGCAGCTTGGAGCTAGCGGCAAATGAGCAGTTCTTC
CASSLELAANEQFF
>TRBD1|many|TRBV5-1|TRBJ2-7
TGCGCCAGCAGTGAAGGGACAGCCTACGAGCAGTACTTC
CASSEGTAYEQYF
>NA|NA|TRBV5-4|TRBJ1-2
TGTGCCAGCAGCCCCAATCGCGGAGAGGGCTACACCTTC
CASSPNRGEGYTF
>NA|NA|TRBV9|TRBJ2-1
TGTGCCAGCAGCGTAGTGGGGGCGAATGAGCAGTTCTTC
CASSVVGANEQFF
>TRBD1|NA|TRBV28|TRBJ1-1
TGTGCCAGCAGAGACAGGGTTCCCACTGAAGCTTTCTTT
CASRDRVPTEAFF
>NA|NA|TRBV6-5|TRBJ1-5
TGTGCCAGCAGCCCGAGACAGGAAAATCAGCCCCAGCATTTT
CASSPRQENQPQHF
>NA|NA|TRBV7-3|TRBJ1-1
TGTGCCAGCAGCTTAGGGCGGGAGATAAGTGAGGCTTTCTTT
CASSLGREISEAFF
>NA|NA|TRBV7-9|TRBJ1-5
TGTGCCAGCAGCTTTAGCGGGTCAGGGGCTTACAATCAGCCCCAGCATTTT
CASSFSGSGAYNQPQHF
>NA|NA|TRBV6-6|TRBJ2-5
TGTGCCAGCAGCATCGTCCTAGCCAGAGAGACCCAGTACTTC
CASSIVLARETQYF
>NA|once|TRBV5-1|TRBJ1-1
TGCGCCAGCAGCTTCCAACAGAGTAACACTGAAGCTTTCTTT
CASSFQQSNTEAFF